Below are 29 T cell receptor beta chains sequenced from a single sample in a study of identical twins. TCRdb called the 5' RACE reads again in MiXCR, with one record for every CDR3 protein. The sample holds approximately 500,000 distinct CDR3 sequences, about 24% seen once. This same sample was also taken into another study, of T cells expressing NK-cell markers.

Sequenced input: CD4+ T cells sorted from blood. The receptors originated from a woman younger than 35 in good health.

This clonotype was recorded a few times. The gene calls are TRBV5-1 and TRBJ1-6; D is unclear. The CDR3 extends over 17 amino acids. Looked up from germline, CDR1 is SGHRS and CDR2 is YFSETQ. Trimming pared 0 bases from V and 6 bases from J, leaving 16 bases between. The CDR3 loop is CASSLVGSNDFNSPLHF. In nucleotides, the CDR3 is TGCGCCAGCAGCTTGGTGGGGTCAAACGACTTTAATTCACCCCTCCACTTT. The full variable domain, completed using reference TRBV5-1 and TRBJ1-6, is KAGVTQTPRYLIKTRGQQVTLSCSPISGHRSVSWYQQTPGQGLQFLFEYFSETQRNKGNFPGRFSGRQFSNSRSEMNVSTLELGDSALYLCASSLVGSNDFNSPLHFGNGTRLTVT.

In DNA form, the CDR3 reads TGCAGTGCTAGGCGCCTGCGGGTAGGCGCCGGGAAAGAGCAGTTCTTC. Amino acids: CSARRLRVGAGKEQFF. This rearrangement joins TRBV20-1 to TRBJ2-1, with a possible D match to TRBD2 (5 bases). This CDR3 is built from 16 residues. Per germline, CDR1 DFQATT and CDR2 SNEGSKA (reference sequence). Trimming left V 3 bases short and J 10 bases short, with 25 bases between.

A few counts support this clonotype. The chain combines TRBV20-1 with TRBJ1-2; tentative D call: TRBD1 (5 bases). This CDR3 is 10 amino acids long. V dropped 3 bases and J dropped 7 bases, with 6 bases sitting between them. Germline V gene data show CDR1 as DFQATT and CDR2 as SNEGSKA (reference sequence). CDR3 sequence reads: CSARGGGYTF. For the CDR3, the DNA is TGCAGTGCTAGGGGGGGTGGCTACACCTTC.

This clonotype appeared a few times. The J gene is TRBJ2-1, the V gene TRBV29-1; the D call may be TRBD1 or TRBD2 (5 bases each). V was clipped by 4 bases and J by 4 bases, with 14 bases between them. The CDR3 spans 14 residues. Per germline, CDR1 SQVTM and CDR2 ANQGSEA. CDR3 sequence: CSVAGTHQYNEQFF. The CDR3 nucleotides are TGCAGCGTTGCCGGGACCCACCAGTACAATGAGCAGTTCTTC.

This clonotype was found a few times. The rearrangement uses TRBV5-1 and TRBJ2-5; no reliable D call. Trimming stripped 0 bases from V and 8 bases from J, with 8 bases between. Germline assignment: CDR1 SGHRS and CDR2 YFSETQ. The CDR3 totals 12 residues. Written as DNA, the CDR3 is TGCGCCAGCAGCTTGGGGGAAGTAACCCAGTACTTC. Amino acid sequence: CASSLGEVTQYF.

The chain uses TRBV6-1 and TRBJ1-2; weak D call: TRBD1 (6 bases). The V gene's germline CDR1 is MNHNS and CDR2 SASEGT. The CDR3 spans 14 residues. Trimming took off 6 bases at V and 7 bases at J, with 18 bases between the two ends. The CDR3 loop is CASRNRVGISGYTF. As DNA, the CDR3 is TGTGCCAGCAGGAACAGGGTGGGGATATCTGGCTACACCTTC.

In its sample, this clonotype was seen a few times. The chain links TRBV4-2 to TRBJ2-2; D call uncertain. Looked up from germline, CDR1 is LGHNA and CDR2 is YNFKEQ. V was pared by 1 base and J by 7 bases, with 13 bases between. CDR3 length equals 15 residues. The CDR3 sequence: CASSQVAPRGGELFF. In nucleotides, the CDR3 is TGTGCCAGCAGCCAAGTGGCTCCACGCGGCGGGGAGCTGTTTTTT.

This chain connects TRBV7-9 to TRBJ2-2; D unclear. With 8 bases removed from V and 7 bases from J, the gap between germline ends came to 8 bases. The CDR3 runs to 11 residues. Germline CDR1 reads SEHNR; CDR2 reads FQNEAQ (reference sequence). The CDR3 DNA is TGTGCCAGCGGGGTAGGCGGGGAGCTGTTTTTT. Translation: CASGVGGELFF.

V and J are TRBV30 and TRBJ2-5, with 8 bases fitting TRBD1. From germline, CDR1 is GTSNPN and CDR2 SVGIG (reference sequence). The CDR3 is made up of 12 amino acids. With V trimmed by 3 bases and J by 5 bases, 2 bases remained unmatched. The chain's CDR3 is CAWSTGGETQYF. The CDR3 DNA reads TGTGCCTGGAGCACAGGGGGGGAGACCCAGTACTTC.

This chain connects TRBV9 to TRBJ2-1; D is undetermined. Per germline, CDR1 SGDLS and CDR2 YYNGEE. CDR3 length equals 13 residues. The V gene lost 2 bases and the J gene lost 6 bases, with 9 bases spanning the gap. The CDR3 nucleotides read TGTGCCAGCAGCGTCCGGGCCGTCAATGAGCAGTTCTTC. It is translated as CASSVRAVNEQFF.

This clonotype is a singleton in its sample. This chain connects TRBV7-8 to TRBJ2-5, with TRBD1 identical over 11 bases. Germline trimming cut 5 bases from V and 1 base from J; bases unmatched to any gene: 6. The CDR3 runs 16 residues. Germline V CDR1 and CDR2: SGHVS, FQNEAQ. DNA of the CDR3: TGTGCCAGCAGCCCGGACAGGGGGCGATCCCAAGAGACCCAGTACTTC. Translation gives CASSPDRGRSQETQYF.

This clonotype was found a few times. J is TRBJ1-3 and V is TRBV7-6; D is perhaps TRBD1 (6 bases). Germline CDR1 reads SGHVS; CDR2 reads FNYEAQ. The CDR3 covers 14 residues. V lost 1 base and J 5 bases, leaving 9 bases between the germline ends. The CDR3 here is CASSLDQGRNTIYF. CDR3 in DNA: TGTGCCAGCAGCTTAGATCAGGGGAGAAACACCATATATTTT.

This clonotype was recorded many times. The V and J genes are TRBV12-3 or TRBV12-4 and TRBJ2-3, with 7 bases matching TRBD2. After removal of 7 bases from V and 4 bases from J, the junction contained 8 bases not matched to a gene. The CDR3 totals 14 residues. The CDR3 spells CASMAGVHADTQYF. The CDR3 nucleotides read TGTGCCAGCATGGCGGGAGTTCACGCAGATACGCAGTATTTT.

The chain carries TRBV29-1 and TRBJ2-4; a weak D match, TRBD2 (6 bases). The germline gives CDR1 SQVTM, CDR2 ANQGSEA. The CDR3 contains 16 residues. V was trimmed by 1 base and J by 2 bases, leaving 15 bases between them. CDR3 residues: CSVEGGAGTTKNIQYF. The CDR3, as DNA: TGCAGCGTTGAAGGGGGTGCGGGGACCACCAAAAACATTCAGTACTTC.

This clonotype was observed a few times. The J gene is TRBJ2-7, the V gene TRBV3-1; 10 bases are a match to TRBD2. Looked up from germline, CDR1 is LGHDT and CDR2 is YNNKEL (reference sequence). The V segment lost 2 bases and the J segment 7 bases; nucleotides outside the gene matches: 5. This CDR3 contains 14 residues. CDR3 DNA sequence: TGTGCCAGCAGCCAACTAGCGGGGGCTGGGGAGCAGTACTTC. Translation: CASSQLAGAGEQYF.

This rearrangement joins TRBV20-1 to TRBJ2-3, with 16 positions matching TRBD2. This CDR3 has 15 residues. V was clipped by 5 bases and J by 9 bases; unmatched bases: 8. In germline, CDR1 is DFQATT, CDR2 SNEGSKA (reference sequence). The DNA of the CDR3 is TGCAGTGCTCAAACCGGGACTAGCGGGGGGGGAACGCAGTATTTT. This translates into CSAQTGTSGGGTQYF.

This clonotype was detected only a few times. The gene calls are TRBV6-5 and TRBJ2-4; D gene uncertain. Germline CDR1 is MNHEY and CDR2 is SVGAGI. V lost 0 bases and J 3 bases, leaving 18 bases between the germline ends. This CDR3 is 18 amino acids long. The CDR3 DNA sequence: TGTGCCAGCAGTTACTCGTTGGGGAAGGGCGTTGTCAAAAACATTCAGTACTTC. It codes for CASSYSLGKGVVKNIQYF.

V and J are TRBV11-2 and TRBJ2-3; a weak D match, TRBD2 (6 bases). Germline V CDR1 and CDR2: SGHAT, FQNNGV. The germline V and J ends were trimmed by 9 bases and 3 bases, with 16 bases remaining between them. The length of the CDR3 is 14 residues. CDR3 sequence reads: CASLRGRGTDTQYF. The CDR3 coding sequence is TGTGCCAGTCTGAGAGGACGGGGGACAGATACGCAGTATTTT.

This clonotype showed up many times. V is TRBV12-3 or TRBV12-4 and J is TRBJ1-1; tentative D call: TRBD1 (6 bases). The CDR3 is made up of 12 amino acids. The V gene lost 2 bases and the J gene lost 8 bases, with 9 bases spanning the gap. In nucleotides, the CDR3 is TGTGCCAGCAGTTTATCGAGGGGGGAAGCTTTCTTT. Protein product: CASSLSRGEAFF.

This chain uses TRBV2 with TRBJ2-1; 8 bases fit TRBD1. Per the germline V gene, CDR1 is SNHLY and CDR2 is FYNNEI. The CDR3 spans 15 residues. The junction had 7 bases not matched to a gene; V was cut back by 5 bases and J by 4 bases. CDR3 sequence (DNA): TGTGCCAGCAGTTATCGACAGGGGCTATACAATGAGCAGTTCTTC. It yields the protein CASSYRQGLYNEQFF.

The chain is built from TRBV6-2 or TRBV6-3 and TRBJ2-1, with TRBD1 as a possible D gene (6 bases). Per the germline V gene, CDR1 is MNHEY and CDR2 is SVGEGT. V lost 5 bases and J lost 7, with 9 bases in between. CDR3 length equals 12 residues. CDR3 DNA sequence: TGTGCCAGCAGTAAACAGGGTAATGAGCAGTTCTTC. As protein: CASSKQGNEQFF.

This clonotype was counted only a few times. J is TRBJ2-2 and V is TRBV5-1; the D gene is possibly TRBD1 (6 bases). CDR3 length: 13 residues. Looked up from germline, CDR1 is SGHRS and CDR2 is YFSETQ. Trimming took 4 bases from V and 7 from J, leaving 11 bases between them. CDR3 bases: TGCGCCAGCAGCCGGGACAATAACGGGGAGCTGTTTTTT. Its translation: CASSRDNNGELFF.

V is TRBV2 and J is TRBJ2-1; no clear D gene. CDR3 length equals 15 residues. CDR1 is SNHLY and CDR2 is FYNNEI in the germline V gene. The ends were cut back, 6 bases at V and 3 bases at J, with 15 bases in the middle. CDR3: CASRGTGPDYNEQFF. The CDR3, as DNA: TGTGCCAGCAGGGGAACTGGCCCGGACTACAATGAGCAGTTCTTC.

The table lists this clonotype with a few counts. V is TRBV10-3 and J is TRBJ2-7; a weak D match, TRBD2 (5 bases). This CDR3 has 13 amino acids. V was clipped by 9 bases and J by 2 bases, with 14 bases between them. Germline CDR1 is ENHRY and CDR2 is SYGVKD. CDR3 coding DNA: TGTGCCATTGGGTCCCTAGCCCCCTACGAGCAGTACTTC. It translates to CAIGSLAPYEQYF.

CDR3 amino acids: CASSPSQKTDGYTF. The DNA for the CDR3 is TGTGCCAGCAGTCCCAGCCAGAAGACCGATGGCTACACCTTC. The chain uses TRBV12-3 or TRBV12-4 and TRBJ1-2; D is undetermined. The CDR3 totals 14 residues. Trimming shortened V by 5 bases and J by 6 bases, and 16 bases separated the two germline ends.

This clonotype was observed a few times. The V gene is TRBV15, the J gene TRBJ2-7, with TRBD1 matching over 8 bases. CDR1 LNHNV and CDR2 YYDKDF come from the germline V gene (reference sequence). CDR3 length: 13 amino acids. With 8 bases clipped from V and 4 bases from J, the junction kept 7 bases outside the gene matches. The CDR3 spells CATGQGTVYEQYF. The CDR3 bases are TGTGCCACCGGACAGGGCACCGTGTACGAGCAGTACTTC.

There are a few counts of this clonotype. The genes are TRBV30 and TRBJ1-4, with D maybe TRBD1 (5 bases). V was trimmed by 0 bases and J by 5 bases, leaving 13 bases between them. The germline CDR1 and CDR2 sequences are GTSNPN and SVGIG (reference sequence). CDR3 size: 15 residues. The CDR3 region has the DNA TGTGCCTGGAGTGTATTAGGGACGCTAAATGAAAAACTGTTTTTT. Protein sequence: CAWSVLGTLNEKLFF.

The rearrangement links TRBV24-1 to TRBJ2-2, with a tentative D call TRBD2 (6 bases). Germline lookup yields CDR1 KGHDR and CDR2 SFDVKD. The CDR3 extends over 16 amino acids. Trimming removed 8 bases from V and 3 bases from J, with 18 bases in between. The CDR3 loop is CATTRGEAVYTGELFF. In DNA, the CDR3 is TGTGCCACCACTCGCGGGGAAGCGGTCTACACCGGGGAGCTGTTTTTT.

The V call is TRBV7-2, the J call TRBJ2-2, with unresolved D. Looked up from germline, CDR1 is SGHTA and CDR2 is FQGNSA. This CDR3 comprises 14 residues. Trimming pared 7 bases from V and 0 bases from J, leaving 9 bases between. Here the CDR3 reads CASILTSNTGELFF. The CDR3 nucleotides are TGTGCCAGCATCCTCACATCGAACACCGGGGAGCTGTTTTTT.